A single sample is the source of the 23 T cell receptor beta chains below, sequenced in a study of blood T cell repertoires in COVID-19. Libraries were prepared by immunoSEQ multiplex PCR; TCRdb keeps only in-frame clonotypes and omits some of them. The sample holds about 59,000 clones; roughly 80% are singletons and the top ten take about 10%. Sequencing used peripheral blood. Source of these receptors: a human donor in a cohort sampled during active COVID-19.

The chain uses TRBV25-1 and TRBJ2-1, with TRBD2 matching over 9 bases. This CDR3 is built from 17 residues. J gave up 10 bases and V 5 bases, and 18 bases lay outside the gene matches. Looked up from germline, CDR1 is MGHDK and CDR2 is SYGVNS. CDR3 coding DNA: TGTGCCAGCAGTCGGCTGGACTTAGCGGGAGAAGTATTCGAGCAGTTCTTC. Protein: CASSRLDLAGEVFEQFF.

V usage is TRBV7-6 and J usage is TRBJ2-7, with 7 bases fitting TRBD1. The germline V gene has CDR1 SGHVS and CDR2 FNYEAQ. Trimming removed 5 bases from V and 6 bases from J; junction bases left unmatched: 4. The length of the CDR3 is 12 residues. This CDR3 reads CASSVTGAEQYF. The CDR3 coding sequence is TGTGCCAGCAGCGTAACAGGGGCCGAGCAGTACTTC.

The chain employs TRBV6-2 or TRBV6-3 and TRBJ2-7; D is possibly TRBD2 (6 bases). The germline CDR1 and CDR2 sequences are MNHEY and SVGEGT. V was trimmed by 4 bases and J by 3 bases, leaving 13 bases between them. The CDR3 contains 14 residues. The CDR3 reads CASSSTRIVYEQYF. The CDR3 nucleotides read TGTGCCAGCAGTTCGACTAGGATCGTCTACGAGCAGTACTTC.

The chain links TRBV24-1 to TRBJ2-5; tentatively, D is TRBD2 (6 bases). CDR3 length: 16 residues. The V end was cut by 0 bases, the J end by 5 bases, with 15 bases between. Germline-derived CDR1 and CDR2 are KGHDR and SFDVKD. Here the CDR3 reads CATSDLRFGGMETQYF. The CDR3 nucleotides read TGTGCCACCAGTGATTTGCGGTTCGGCGGGATGGAGACCCAGTACTTC.

The V and J genes are TRBV27 and TRBJ2-5, with 8 bases fitting TRBD1. This CDR3 has 16 residues. The germline gives CDR1 MNHEY, CDR2 SMNVEV (reference sequence). V dropped 1 base and J dropped 3; count of bases not matched to a gene: 7. DNA for the CDR3: TGTGCCAGCAGTTTATTAAGCCGGACAGGGAAAGAGACCCAGTACTTC. Residues: CASSLLSRTGKETQYF.

The V and J genes are TRBV7-8 and TRBJ1-6; D gene unclear. V lost 0 bases and J lost 5, with 11 bases in between. This CDR3 is built from 16 residues. The germline V gene encodes CDR1 SGHVS and CDR2 FQNEAQ. The CDR3 sequence: CASSLAITSHNSPLHF. CDR3 nucleotide sequence: TGTGCCAGCAGCTTAGCGATAACATCCCATAATTCACCCCTCCACTTT.

The chain uses TRBV9 and TRBJ2-1; possible D gene TRBD2, 6 bases. V dropped 4 bases and J dropped 9 bases, with 14 bases sitting between them. The CDR3 loop spans 13 amino acids. Germline loops: CDR1 SGDLS, CDR2 YYNGEE. The CDR3 here is CASSIRRDGEQFF. The CDR3 nucleotides read TGTGCCAGCAGCATACGGCGGGACGGTGAGCAGTTCTTC.

The gene calls are TRBV24-1 and TRBJ2-6, with D perhaps TRBD1 (7 bases). CDR1 and CDR2 from the germline V gene are KGHDR and SFDVKD. The CDR3 runs to 17 residues. V was cut by 4 bases and J by 2 bases, with 14 bases left in between. CDR3 bases: TGTGCCACCAGTGAGTCGGCGGGGACAGCTGGGGCCAACGTCCTGACTTTC. It is translated as CATSESAGTAGANVLTF.

The chain couples TRBV29-1 to TRBJ2-3; 12 nucleotides agree with TRBD2. This CDR3 region has 16 residues. With 4 bases clipped from V and 3 bases from J, the junction kept 8 bases outside the gene matches. The germline V gene encodes CDR1 SQVTM and CDR2 ANQGSEA. The CDR3: CSVVTSGRGVTDTQYF. In DNA, the CDR3 is TGCAGCGTTGTGACTAGCGGGAGAGGGGTAACAGATACGCAGTATTTT.

The chain joins TRBV6-5 to TRBJ2-7; D might be TRBD1 (6 bases). Trimming removed 6 bases from V and 1 base from J, with 13 bases in between. Per the germline V gene, CDR1 is MNHEY and CDR2 is SVGAGI. This CDR3 is 14 amino acids long. The CDR3 nucleotides are TGTGCCAGCAGATTACAGGGCGGATCCTACGAGCAGTACTTC. Translating gives CASRLQGGSYEQYF.

The chain joins TRBV11-2 to TRBJ2-1, with TRBD2 as a possible D gene (7 bases). V was shortened by 0 bases and J by 6 bases, with 15 bases between the two germline ends. Germline CDR1 SGHAT, CDR2 FQNNGV. CDR3 length: 16 residues. CDR3 nucleotide sequence: TGTGCCAGCAGCTTAGAATCGGGGGGCTTGGGCAATGAGCAGTTCTTC. Translation: CASSLESGGLGNEQFF.

V gene TRBV12-3 or TRBV12-4 combines with J gene TRBJ2-5; D is undetermined. V shed 5 bases and J shed 5 bases, with 9 bases lying between them. The CDR3 runs to 12 residues. CDR3: CASSRSKETQYF. The CDR3 coding sequence is TGTGCCAGCAGTCGTTCTAAGGAGACCCAGTACTTC.

The V gene is TRBV3-1 (or the pseudogene TRBV3-2), the J gene TRBJ2-7; TRBD1 agrees at 9 bases. The V segment lost 4 bases and the J segment 3 bases; nucleotides outside the gene matches: 4. The CDR3 spans 14 residues. Germline assignment: CDR1 LGHDT and CDR2 YNNKEL (reference sequence). CDR3 bases: TGTGCCAGCAGCCTTACAGGGGGCGACTACGAGCAGTACTTC. Encoded protein: CASSLTGGDYEQYF.

This chain uses TRBV28 with TRBJ2-1; TRBD2 agrees at 7 bases. V lost 6 bases, J lost 0 bases, and 8 bases stayed unmatched. The CDR3 is 16 amino acids. Germline-derived CDR1 and CDR2 are MDHEN and SYDVKM. The CDR3 reads CASSRPGGSSYNEQFF. Here the CDR3 DNA reads TGTGCCAGCAGCCGACCGGGGGGAAGCTCCTACAATGAGCAGTTCTTC.

The V gene is TRBV7-8, the J gene TRBJ2-7; D is undetermined. V was trimmed by 2 bases and J by 0 bases, leaving 8 bases between them. This CDR3 contains 14 residues. Germline V gives CDR1 SGHVS, CDR2 FQNEAQ. CDR3 loop: CASSLHGGSYEQYF. In DNA, the CDR3 is TGTGCCAGCAGCTTACACGGCGGCTCCTACGAGCAGTACTTC.

The rearrangement joins TRBV28 to TRBJ2-7; 8 nucleotides align to TRBD2. The CDR3 is 14 residues long. Germline CDR1 and CDR2: MDHEN and SYDVKM. J was trimmed by 5 bases and V by 6 bases; bases with no gene match: 9. CDR3 DNA sequence: TGTGCCAGCAGGCTTACCGGGAGGGCCCACGAGCAGTACTTC. Translating gives CASRLTGRAHEQYF.

The rearrangement links TRBV3-1 (or the pseudogene TRBV3-2) to TRBJ2-3; the D gene is possibly TRBD2 (6 bases). The CDR3 contains 17 residues. Trimming cost V 0 bases and J 2 bases, with 15 bases left between them. Germline CDR1 reads LGHDT; CDR2 reads YNNKEL (reference sequence). The DNA of the CDR3 is TGTGCCAGCAGCCAAGATCGCCCTAGCGCTCCCACAGATACGCAGTATTTT. Amino acids: CASSQDRPSAPTDTQYF.

The CDR3 DNA sequence: TGTGCCAGCAGTTATTTGGGGACTAGCGACTACAATGAGCAGTTCTTC. This encodes CASSYLGTSDYNEQFF. The chain couples TRBV6-4 to TRBJ2-1; 10 positions match TRBD2. Germline lookup yields CDR1 MRHNA and CDR2 SNTAGT. This CDR3 region has 16 residues. The V and J ends lost 5 bases and 3 bases, in that order; junction bases with no gene match: 7.

Written as DNA, the CDR3 is TGTGCCAGCAGGGACAGGGAAGGCTTTAACACTGAAGCTTTCTTT. It is translated as CASRDREGFNTEAFF. This chain uses TRBV28 with TRBJ1-1; 8 positions match TRBD1. Per germline, CDR1 MDHEN and CDR2 SYDVKM. CDR3 length: 15 residues. V gave up 6 bases and J gave up 2 bases; unmatched junction bases: 8.

This chain connects TRBV24-1 to TRBJ2-2, with 7 positions matching TRBD1. CDR1 and CDR2 from the germline V gene are KGHDR and SFDVKD. The CDR3 contains 14 residues. Trimming at V came to 9 bases and at J to 4 bases, leaving 7 bases not matched to a gene. This chain's CDR3 is CATDSNRGTGELFF. Here the CDR3 DNA reads TGTGCCACCGACTCGAACAGGGGCACCGGGGAGCTGTTTTTT.

The DNA of the CDR3 is TGTGCCAGCAGGTCCCCAACAGGGTTCCAAGAGACCCAGTACTTC. Amino acid sequence: CASRSPTGFQETQYF. This chain joins TRBV28 and TRBJ2-5, with D tentatively TRBD1 (6 bases). CDR1 and CDR2 (germline): MDHEN, SYDVKM. The CDR3 length is 15 residues. Trimming cost V 6 bases and J 1 base, with 15 bases left between them.

This clone appeared a few times. The genes are TRBV19 and TRBJ2-1, with D possibly matching TRBD1 (5 bases). This CDR3 comprises 15 residues. Trimming took off 5 bases at V and 4 bases at J, with 15 bases between the two ends. Germline V gene sequence: CDR1 LNHDA, CDR2 SQIVND (reference sequence). CDR3 region: CASSDPLGAYNEQFF. CDR3 DNA: TGTGCCAGTAGTGATCCCCTAGGGGCGTACAATGAGCAGTTCTTC.

The chain carries TRBV5-1 and TRBJ1-1, with 7 bases fitting TRBD1. This CDR3 has 15 amino acids. Trimming cost V 0 bases and J 6 bases; bases outside gene matches: 8. Germline V gene sequence: CDR1 SGHRS, CDR2 YFSETQ. The CDR3 here is CASSLDSRGTAEAFF. Here the CDR3 DNA reads TGCGCCAGCAGCTTGGATTCCAGGGGGACCGCTGAAGCTTTCTTT.